The sequence of this T cell receptor beta chain was determined in a study of cytomegalovirus exposure and HLA in healthy donors (dated by TCRdb to about 2017). At the level of the whole study: According to an earlier analysis of around 600 of the donors, 150 million to 200 million T cells yielded roughly 110 million unique TCR beta sequences and approximately 300 Gb of sequence data. About 280 gigabases of sequencing data and tens of millions of unique TCR sequences were included in an early release covering roughly 600 HLA-typed donors. The genetic ancestry cluster associated with self-reported Caucasian donors included 80% to 90% of the roughly 400 genotyped donors. The study aimed to test whether signatures of past pathogen exposure could be identified by cataloging public T cell receptors. Using immunosequencing, the study profiled T cell repertoires from around 670 subjects and related those repertoires to cytomegalovirus serostatus. In addition to the first cohort of approximately 670 subjects, a separate validation cohort of over 90 different subjects was used. To predict cytomegalovirus infection status, the study combined high-throughput TCR immunosequencing, statistical association of individual TCRs with disease status, and machine learning. To study patterns of TCR occurrence, a later analysis re-analyzed previously published TCR beta repertoires from several hundred donors and added high-resolution HLA genotyping. In the later analysis, no new phenotypic data were used to find candidate immune exposures; instead, reliance was placed on TCR beta sequences and their occurrence across donors. An earlier analysis of roughly 600 of the donors used high-throughput TCR beta sequencing to judge whether each TCR beta V gene segment behaved as functional or pseudogenic. Donor age, sex, ethnicity and CMV serostatus were compiled alongside the repertoire data. In a later genetic analysis, genome-wide SNP genotypes for 398 of the 666 donors were used, and that subset was treated as a discovery cohort. Every discovery cohort repertoire had been produced on one sequencing platform. HLA typing included class I and class II loci at four-digit resolution. Typing coverage varied by locus: about 620-630 donors for A, B, C, DRB1 and DQB1; approximately 520 for DQA1; more than 600 for DPA1; about 450 for DPB1. A handful of DR-DQ haplotypes were handled as single units for association and clustering because linkage in the cohort was strong. Among a few hundred genotyped donors of the cohort, an average of about 240,000 unique TCR beta nucleotide sequences were sequenced per donor, roughly 20% of them non-productive. Study-level results and caveats: The authors suggested that the approach could potentially be extended to other disease states and immunological phenotypes. A few of the identified cytomegalovirus-associated TCR beta chains were confirmed in vitro to be specific for cytomegalovirus antigens. An earlier analysis of approximately 500 of the donors showed that most TCR beta V segments appeared in productive rearrangements either about 90% or about 30% of the time, which broadly matched IMGT annotations. Some IMGT-functional V segments, including TRBV6-2 and TRBV6-3, could not be told apart with the 87-base-pair reads, so those segments were excluded. A cluster of highly shared sequence variants was judged likely to be a technical artifact of the sequencing pipeline. A total of 150 to 200 TCR beta chains were listed by the study as associated with cytomegalovirus. A later analysis reported that several top co-occurrence clusters appeared linked to parvovirus B19, influenza, CMV and Epstein-Barr virus. While some public TCRs were present in many individuals, most TCR sequences turned up only very rarely across donors. According to a later analysis, TCR association rates differed among HLA loci, with DRB1 alleles showing the most associated TCRs and HLA-C alleles showing the fewest. The classifier was reported to diagnose cytomegalovirus status with high specificity and sensitivity in both the original and validation cohorts. According to a later analysis, most CMV-associated TCR beta chains appeared to be HLA-restricted, and the HLA associations seemed to be driven largely by CMV exposure. Linkage disequilibrium might explain the correlated functional status among segregating V segments, but an unknown experimental factor could not be ruled out. Compared with the 666-donor mean, donors in an Asian-associated ancestry cluster had fewer N-insertions in productive TCRs, according to a later genetic analysis. Because counts were too low, roughly 17 rarely observed V segments, including chromosome 9 orphons, were left out of the earlier analysis of some 640 of the donors. The cohort was sequenced for TCR beta chains only, and without alpha or paired-chain data the features that could be detected were limited. A further reported finding was that TCR beta sequences accurately predicted the HLA-A and HLA-B alleles for most subjects in the first cohort. The presence/absence analyses assumed that sequencing depth was roughly uniform across donors, and that assumption may not be true. Specific HLA alleles were associated with 15,000 to 20,000 TCR beta sequences at a false discovery rate of 0.05 in a later analysis. Strong co-occurrence of HLA alleles, especially DR and DQ, made assigning TCR associations to individual alleles difficult. Immune exposure information for the cohort was limited to CMV serostatus. In a later analysis, HLA-associated TCR beta chains showed more clonal expansion and lower generation probabilities than non-associated chains that were equally common. Because HLA typing was missing for some donors at each locus, association tests included only the typed subset. In a later genetic analysis, a missense DCLRE1C variant was associated with V-gene and J-gene trimming of TCR beta chains, and the association was replicated in an independent cohort.

Worth noting for this clone: Its antigen is currently not known. Per-base qualities were not stored, and no clone one base away is much larger.

To prepare the library, the immunoSEQ multiplex PCR assay was applied. A mixture of 60 forward primers for TCR Vbeta segments and 13 reverse primers for TCR Jbeta segments was used in the multiplex PCR. The CDR3 region of rearranged TCR beta genes was amplified from genomic DNA with a multiplex PCR assay. The Illumina HiSeq System was used to sequence the amplified TCR beta libraries as 87-base-pair reads. The study's own analysis went as follows. A later analysis counted about 80 million unique TCR beta chains across the 700 or so repertoires, and 9.5 million to 11 million of these chains were shared by at least two donors. Raw reads were error-corrected and collapsed into unique sequences with a nearest-neighbor algorithm that merged closely related sequences to remove PCR and sequencing errors. Alignment of CDR3 sequences to IMGT reference sequences was used to assign V, D and J gene segments. Each retained sequence needed at least a six-nucleotide match to both a V gene segment and a J gene segment. A rearrangement was called productive if the CDR3 had no stop codons and remained in frame with V and J, and every other rearrangement was called non-productive. Following IMGT convention, CDR3 was defined as the stretch from the second conserved V-encoded cysteine up to the conserved J-encoded phenylalanine. Sequences without an unambiguous match to a single V gene segment were excluded from the earlier analysis of 450 to 650 of the donors. An earlier analysis of fewer than 750 of the donors classified V segments as functional when productive rearrangements were above 56.7% and as segregating when the standard deviation between donors was above 5%. A statistical classification framework was built to diagnose cytomegalovirus status from the catalog of TCR beta chain sequences. A later analysis assigned V and J genes by comparing TCR nucleotide sequences with IMGT/GENE-DB human TR gene sequences. A later analysis assigned CDR3 sequences and most-parsimonious VDJ recombination scenarios with the TCRdist pipeline. In a later analysis, each TCR beta chain was defined by its CDR3 amino acid sequence together with its V-gene family, and reads lacking a unique V-gene family were excluded. A later analysis removed 592 highly shared, low-generation-probability nucleotide sequences to deal with suspected cross-contamination and a sequencing artifact. A later analysis calculated a clonal expansion index for each public chain from normalized within-repertoire ranks of inferred template counts. In a later analysis, generation probabilities were computed with a VDJ recombination model fitted to out-of-frame rearrangements, and the resulting probabilities were checked against IGoR. A later analysis scored TCR-TCR, TCR-HLA and TCR-CMV co-occurrence with hypergeometric tests, applying a repertoire-size bias correction to TCR pairs. In a later analysis, false discovery rates were estimated by permuting HLA or CMV assignments 20 times. In a later analysis, co-occurring TCRs were grouped using DBSCAN, and TCRdist sequence similarity was added for clustering within HLA-allele-positive subsets. Repertoires with fewer than 30,000 or more than 120,000 public chains, plus five repertoires with anomalous nucleotide sharing, were excluded from co-occurrence clustering. Imported from immuneACCESS, the table was reduced by TCRdb to in-frame sequences with V and J called. These copies leave out some clones; in studies compared against another copy, an unresolved V gene accounts for under half, and the cause of the remainder is not known. Clone size and the V and J calls come from that table; the DNA yielded D and trimming. This sample gives approximately 150,000 clones in total; 70% to 85% of them show up just once. The top ten clones comprise 1.5% to 2.5% of the sample.

The cohort comprised several hundred healthy bone marrow donors. At the time of sampling, every cohort member was nominally healthy, though immune exposures that went unrecorded were likely present. The donor was CMV seronegative and belonged to the group of 352 seronegative cohort members. Each donor provided a peripheral blood sample, and peripheral blood mononuclear cells were used for TCR beta sequencing. Genomic DNA extraction from the blood cell samples was performed with the Qiagen DNeasy Blood Extraction Kit. Trimming leaves V shorter by 3 bases and J shorter by 1 base, with the junction holding 3 bases beyond the gene matches. The germline V gene encodes CDR1 MDHEN and CDR2 SYDVKM. Counted from cysteine to phenylalanine, this CDR3 has 15 amino acids. Only the CDR3 part of the read is kept: 45 bases, read in frame from the first base.

This chain joins TRBV28 to TRBJ1-5, and 7 bases in between align with TRBD1. The receptor's source is a woman between 40 and 55 years old in good health and CMV-seronegative. The sequenced sample was PBMCs. The DNA is as follows: TGTGCCAGCAGTTTTGACAGGGTAAGCAATCAGCCCCAGCATTTT. Its protein is CASSFDRVSNQPQHF.